These 30 T cell receptor beta chains were sequenced from one sample in a study of shared clonotypes between healthy human individuals (dated by TCRdb to 2018 to 2020). The method behind the library was the immunoSEQ multiplex PCR assay. TCRdb took this table from immuneACCESS and kept in-frame rearrangements with V and J called. Such tables lack part of the clones; where checked against another copy, unresolved V genes explain under half of the gap, and the rest is unexplained. The sample includes approximately 980,000 clones, with 70% to 85% observed a single time. The top ten clones comprise roughly 1.5% of the sample. The sequencing input was memory CD4+ T cells sorted from blood. The intended sense of this specimen's cell subset or site label: CD45RA-negative fraction. The receptors originated from a man younger than 30 in good health.

The J gene is TRBJ2-1, the V gene TRBV19, with no clear D. The CDR3 extends over 14 amino acids. Trimming pared 10 bases from V and 9 bases from J, leaving 22 bases between. The germline gives CDR1 LNHDA, CDR2 SQIVND (reference sequence). CDR3 coding DNA: TGTGCCACCTTGGACGACCCTAGTGGAACTGAGCAGTTCTTC. It encodes CATLDDPSGTEQFF.

The chain links TRBV27 to TRBJ2-5; 15 positions match TRBD2. The V and J ends lost 8 bases and 5 bases, in that order; junction bases with no gene match: 6. The CDR3 is 15 residues long. Germline V gene lookup returns CDR1 MNHEY and CDR2 SMNVEV (reference sequence). CDR3 DNA sequence: TGTGCCAGCCGGACTAGCGGGGGGGCCTGGGAGACCCAGTACTTC. Protein product: CASRTSGGAWETQYF.

The chain employs TRBV23-1 and TRBJ1-1; D uncertain. TRBV23-1 is reported as an ORF; its role is uncertain. V lost 7 bases and J lost 10, with 10 bases in between. The CDR3 is made up of 10 amino acids. CDR3 region: CASIRVLAFF. The CDR3 bases are TGCGCCAGCATTCGCGTCTTAGCTTTCTTT.

The sample holds a few counts of this clone. The chain couples TRBV7-9 to TRBJ1-4; D unclear. The CDR3 has 15 residues. Trimming took off 5 bases at V and 1 base at J, with 11 bases between the two ends. Per the germline V gene, CDR1 is SEHNR and CDR2 is FQNEAQ (reference sequence). In DNA, the CDR3 is TGTGCCAGCAGCCCCCGAGCCTTAACTAATGAAAAACTGTTTTTT. Amino acid sequence: CASSPRALTNEKLFF. Looking up the rest from reference TRBV7-9 and TRBJ1-4 gives the full variable domain: DTGVSQNPRHKITKRGQNVTFRCDPISEHNRLYWYRQTLGQGPEFLTYFQNEAQLEKSRLLSDRFSAERPKGSFSTLEIQRTEQGDSAMYLCASSPRALTNEKLFFGSGTQLSVL.

J is TRBJ2-5 and V is TRBV18; D gene ambiguous. Trimming cost V 4 bases and J 2 bases, with 8 bases left between them. The CDR3 contains 13 residues. Germline-derived CDR1 and CDR2 are KGHSH and LQKENI. The CDR3 bases are TGTGCCAGCTCACTGGGAAGACAAGAGACCCAGTACTTC. Translating it yields CASSLGRQETQYF.

The CDR3 DNA sequence: TGTGCCAGCAGCCTGCCCCAAGAGACCCAGTACTTC. This sequence encodes CASSLPQETQYF. The gene calls are TRBV2 and TRBJ2-5; no clear D gene. The germline V gene has CDR1 SNHLY and CDR2 FYNNEI. The CDR3 has 12 residues. V was trimmed by 6 bases and J by 1 base, leaving 6 bases between them.

This chain connects TRBV28 to TRBJ1-5; D might be TRBD1 (6 bases). Trimming took off 6 bases at V and 1 base at J, with 16 bases between the two ends. Germline values: CDR1 MDHEN, CDR2 SYDVKM. The CDR3 has 16 residues. The CDR3, as DNA: TGTGCCAGCAGACTCTCCACAGGGTCGAGCAATCAGCCCCAGCATTTT. Protein product: CASRLSTGSSNQPQHF.

The chain has TRBV6-1 and TRBJ2-5, with 8 bases fitting TRBD2. This CDR3 region has 15 residues. V trimming: 4 bases; J trimming: 7 bases; junction bases outside the gene matches: 11. Germline V gene sequence: CDR1 MNHNS, CDR2 SASEGT. The CDR3 DNA is TGTGCCAGCAGTGGCCGTAGCGGGAAAGGCGGGACCCAGTACTTC. Its translation: CASSGRSGKGGTQYF.

DNA for the CDR3: TGTGCCACCCAGACAGGAATTGCTTATGGCTACACCTTC. Its protein is CATQTGIAYGYTF. This chain links TRBV28 with TRBJ1-2, with a weak D call TRBD1 (6 bases). V dropped 10 bases and J dropped 5 bases, with 17 bases sitting between them. The CDR3 totals 13 residues. Germline assignment: CDR1 MDHEN and CDR2 SYDVKM.

The table lists this clone with a few counts. This CDR3 is also generated by other DNA sequences in the sample. The chain uses TRBV11-2 and TRBJ2-7; tentative D call: TRBD1 (5 bases). V was cut by 2 bases and J by 3 bases, with 5 bases left in between. The CDR3 runs 12 residues. From germline, CDR1 is SGHAT and CDR2 FQNNGV. The CDR3 is CASSLQGYEQYF. DNA for the CDR3: TGTGCCAGCAGCTTACAGGGCTACGAGCAGTACTTC. The entire variable domain, with the rest obtained from reference TRBV11-2 and TRBJ2-7, is as follows: EAGVAQSPRYKIIEKRQSVAFWCNPISGHATLYWYQQILGQGPKLLIQFQNNGVVDDSQLPKDRFSAERLKGVDSTLKIQPAKLEDSAVYLCASSLQGYEQYFGPGTRLTVT.

This clone was counted a few times. This chain links TRBV2 with TRBJ1-5; D possibly corresponds to TRBD1 (5 bases). CDR3 length: 15 residues. V was cut by 3 bases and J by 6 bases, with 15 bases left in between. Germline-derived CDR1 and CDR2 are SNHLY and FYNNEI. Here the CDR3 DNA reads TGTGCCAGCAGTGATGACAGTTACGGAAGTCAGCCCCAGCATTTT. This encodes CASSDDSYGSQPQHF.

This chain connects TRBV5-1 to TRBJ2-3; D is perhaps TRBD2 (5 bases). This CDR3 spans 15 amino acids. The ends were cut back, 0 bases at V and 5 bases at J, with 13 bases in the middle. Germline CDR1 SGHRS, CDR2 YFSETQ. The CDR3 DNA is TGCGCCAGCAGCTTGGGCCCTAGCACCCGAGATACGCAGTATTTT. It is translated as CASSLGPSTRDTQYF.

This CDR3 reads CASSTRTSGHTDTQYF. The CDR3 region has the DNA TGTGCCAGCAGCACTCGGACTAGCGGCCACACAGATACGCAGTATTTT. The gene calls are TRBV11-3 and TRBJ2-3, with 10 nucleotides matching TRBD2. CDR1 and CDR2 from the germline V gene are SGHNT and YENEEA. The CDR3 has 16 amino acids. The ends lost 5 bases at V and 2 bases at J; junction bases unmatched: 7. The full variable domain, in which reference TRBV11-3 and TRBJ2-3 provide the parts outside the CDR3, is EAGVVQSPRYKIIEKKQPVAFWCNPISGHNTLYWYLQNLGQGPELLIRYENEEAVDDSQLPKDRFSAERLKGVDSTLKIQPAELGDSAVYLCASSTRTSGHTDTQYFGPGTRLTVL.

DNA for the CDR3: TGTGCCAGCAGTCCCCGACAGGGGGCGGACTATGGCTACACCTTC. It is translated as CASSPRQGADYGYTF. The chain couples TRBV27 to TRBJ1-2; 10 bases are a match to TRBD1. The CDR3 has 15 amino acids. CDR1 and CDR2 (germline): MNHEY, SMNVEV (reference sequence). Losses at the gene ends were 5 bases for V and 3 bases for J; bases not matched to a gene: 6.

The chain links TRBV5-6 to TRBJ1-2; 9 positions agree with TRBD1. V was pared by 7 bases and J by 6 bases, with 16 bases of the junction left unmatched. From germline, CDR1 is SGHDT and CDR2 YYEEEE. This CDR3 is 16 amino acids long. The CDR3 loop reads CASFPSRTGEFNGYTF. The CDR3 DNA reads TGTGCCAGCTTCCCATCCCGGACAGGGGAATTTAATGGCTACACCTTC.

V and J are TRBV28 and TRBJ1-2; TRBD1 might be the D (5 bases). Germline CDR1 is MDHEN and CDR2 is SYDVKM. The ends were cut back, 2 bases at V and 4 bases at J, with 8 bases in the middle. CDR3 length equals 13 residues. Written as DNA, the CDR3 is TGTGCCAGCAGTTTACGGGGGGTCTATGGCTACACCTTC. It is translated as CASSLRGVYGYTF.

The rearrangement joins TRBV2 to TRBJ1-1; D remains unclear. V was trimmed by 8 bases and J by 6 bases, leaving 13 bases between them. The CDR3 is made up of 12 amino acids. The germline V gene encodes CDR1 SNHLY and CDR2 FYNNEI. As DNA, the CDR3 is TGTGCCAGCCACGGGTCGACCCCTGAAGCTTTCTTT. This gives the protein CASHGSTPEAFF.

The chain combines TRBV18 with TRBJ2-5, with D tentatively TRBD1 (6 bases). Trimming pared 3 bases from V and 2 bases from J, leaving 19 bases between. The CDR3 runs 17 residues. Germline V lookup: CDR1 KGHSH, CDR2 LQKENI. In nucleotides, the CDR3 is TGTGCCAGCTCACCCCGGCAGGTGACGGGGACACAAGAGACCCAGTACTTC. Translated, it gives CASSPRQVTGTQETQYF.

The count of this clone is one. The V call is TRBV2, the J call TRBJ1-6; TRBD1 is a possible D gene (6 bases). The germline V gene encodes CDR1 SNHLY and CDR2 FYNNEI. V was clipped by 6 bases and J by 11 bases, with 14 bases between them. The CDR3 sequence is 13 residues long. The CDR3: CASRGDGQPPLHF. DNA of the CDR3: TGTGCCAGCAGAGGGGACGGACAGCCACCCCTCCACTTT.

Only a few counts were recorded for this clone. The genes are TRBV5-1 and TRBJ1-1, with TRBD1 matching over 7 bases. This CDR3 is 14 amino acids long. V lost 7 bases and J lost 1; bases outside the gene matches: 7. The germline V gene has CDR1 SGHRS and CDR2 YFSETQ. DNA for the CDR3: TGCGCCAGCGGAAGACAGGGAACGAACACTGAAGCTTTCTTT. This sequence encodes CASGRQGTNTEAFF.

The chain employs TRBV4-1 and TRBJ2-3; 10 bases match TRBD2. The CDR3 runs to 17 residues. Germline values: CDR1 MGHRA, CDR2 YSYEKL. After removal of 0 bases from V and 5 bases from J, the junction contained 8 bases not matched to a gene. The CDR3 DNA is TGCGCCAGCAGCCAAGATCGGAGCGGGGGGGCCGTAGATACGCAGTATTTT. Protein product: CASSQDRSGGAVDTQYF.

The chain uses TRBV7-2 and TRBJ1-1; 9 bases map to TRBD1. There are 16 residues in the CDR3. Germline CDR1 and CDR2: SGHTA and FQGNSA. V lost 0 bases to trimming and J lost 5 bases; unmatched junction nucleotides: 7. This CDR3 reads CASSLALGQGITEAFF. In DNA form, the CDR3 reads TGTGCCAGCAGCTTAGCGTTGGGACAGGGAATAACTGAAGCTTTCTTT.

The rearrangement joins TRBV6-1 to TRBJ2-7; D remains unclear. Looked up from germline, CDR1 is MNHNS and CDR2 is SASEGT. The CDR3 runs 14 residues. V was trimmed by 7 bases and J by 6 bases, leaving 19 bases between them. CDR3 in amino acids: CASTPDEKLREQYF. The CDR3 DNA is TGTGCCAGCACTCCGGACGAAAAGCTACGCGAGCAGTACTTC.

The chain has TRBV28 and TRBJ1-2; D ambiguous. Germline-derived CDR1 and CDR2 are MDHEN and SYDVKM. The CDR3 runs 17 residues. V lost 6 bases to trimming and J lost 2 bases, with 22 bases between them. The CDR3 nucleotides read TGTGCCAGCAGGTTCCTGGGAAAAGGGTTAGACAACTATGGCTACACCTTC. Translation gives CASRFLGKGLDNYGYTF.

The chain links TRBV9 to TRBJ1-1; no firm D call. Germline V gene lookup returns CDR1 SGDLS and CDR2 YYNGEE. Trimming cost V 0 bases and J 2 bases, with 11 bases left between them. This CDR3 region has 15 residues. DNA of the CDR3: TGTGCCAGCAGCGTAGTCGCAGACGGAAACACTGAAGCTTTCTTT. It yields the protein CASSVVADGNTEAFF.

This clone has a single count. The chain combines TRBV18 with TRBJ2-5, with TRBD1 as a possible D gene (5 bases). From germline, CDR1 is KGHSH and CDR2 LQKENI. V was clipped by 2 bases and J by 5 bases, with 9 bases between them. This CDR3 comprises 13 residues. The CDR3 DNA is TGTGCCAGCTCACCAATGGGGCTGGAGACCCAGTACTTC. It yields the protein CASSPMGLETQYF.

The V gene is TRBV28, the J gene TRBJ1-1; D perhaps matches TRBD1 (6 bases). This CDR3 comprises 16 residues. The germline V gene has CDR1 MDHEN and CDR2 SYDVKM. Trimming stripped 5 bases from V and 4 bases from J, with 20 bases between. In DNA, the CDR3 is TGTGCCAGCAGTCCCCCAAGAGGGGGTGGGGGCACTGAAGCTTTCTTT. This sequence encodes CASSPPRGGGGTEAFF.

The rearrangement uses TRBV7-2 and TRBJ2-5; D is tentatively TRBD1 or TRBD2 (6 bases each). The CDR3 runs 14 residues. Germline V CDR1 and CDR2: SGHTA, FQGNSA. Trimming removed 5 bases at V and 5 bases at J, with 15 bases between. The CDR3 loop reads CASSVNGGSETQYF. The CDR3 DNA follows: TGTGCCAGCAGCGTAAACGGGGGCAGCGAGACCCAGTACTTC.

The V and J genes are TRBV19 and TRBJ2-7; D remains ambiguous. The V gene lost 4 bases and the J gene lost 1 base, with 11 bases spanning the gap. This CDR3 has 14 residues. In germline, CDR1 is LNHDA, CDR2 SQIVND (reference sequence). Here the CDR3 reads CASSTAVTSYEQYF. CDR3 sequence (DNA): TGTGCCAGTAGTACGGCGGTCACGTCCTACGAGCAGTACTTC. Complete variable domain (other parts from reference TRBV19 and TRBJ2-7): DGGITQSPKYLFRKEGQNVTLSCEQNLNHDAMYWYRQDPGQGLRLIYYSQIVNDFQKGDIAEGYSVSREKKESFPLTVTSAQKNPTAFYLCASSTAVTSYEQYFGPGTRLTVT.

The chain recombines TRBV27 with TRBJ1-5, with 9 bases that match TRBD1. The germline CDR1 and CDR2 sequences are MNHEY and SMNVEV (reference sequence). This CDR3 contains 15 residues. V trimming: 6 bases; J trimming: 3 bases; junction bases outside the gene matches: 6. For the CDR3, the DNA is TGTGCCAGCAGGTCAGGGACAGGGACCAATCAGCCCCAGCATTTT. This codes for CASRSGTGTNQPQHF.